One and the same sample provided the 22 T cell receptor beta chains below, sequenced in a study of radiotherapy plus CTLA-4 blockade in lung cancer. TCRdb's table, derived via immunoSEQ multiplex PCR, lists solely in-frame clones and lacks some. This table has under 55,000 clones, approximately 79% appearing once. This specimen consisted of peripheral blood, obtained from a patient treated with radiotherapy plus ipilimumab. Source of these receptors: a human donor with non-small cell lung cancer who had a partial response to radiotherapy plus ipilimumab.

This clone was seen just once. This chain uses TRBV19 with TRBJ1-5, with D maybe TRBD1 (5 bases). The CDR3 contains 14 residues. Trimming stripped 0 bases from V and 7 bases from J, with 10 bases between. Per germline, CDR1 LNHDA and CDR2 SQIVND (reference sequence). This CDR3 is CASSIEEGSQPQHF. The DNA of the CDR3 is TGTGCCAGTAGTATAGAGGAGGGGAGCCAGCCCCAGCATTTT.

V and J are TRBV10-1 and TRBJ2-1; D remains unclear. The germline gives CDR1 WNHNN, CDR2 SYGVQD (reference sequence). The V and J ends lost 10 bases and 0 bases respectively, with 7 bases between them. This CDR3 has 12 amino acids. CDR3 DNA sequence: TGCGCCACCAAGAGCTCCTACAATGAGCAGTTCTTC. Its protein product is CATKSSYNEQFF.

This clone was picked up a small number of times. The chain combines TRBV14 with TRBJ1-1; 7 bases agree with TRBD1. V shed 6 bases and J 4 bases; nucleotides not matched to a gene: 5. There are 13 residues in the CDR3. Germline loops: CDR1 SGHDN, CDR2 FVKESK. CDR3 coding DNA: TGTGCCAGCAGACGACAGGGTATCACTGAAGCTTTCTTT. Its translation is CASRRQGITEAFF.

This sequence joins TRBV19 and TRBJ1-1; possible D gene TRBD1, 5 bases. The V gene lost 0 bases and the J gene lost 4 bases, with 12 bases spanning the gap. Germline lookup yields CDR1 LNHDA and CDR2 SQIVND (reference sequence). The CDR3 is 15 amino acids. CDR3 sequence: CASSIEGRRGTEAFF. In DNA form, the CDR3 reads TGTGCCAGTAGTATAGAGGGCAGGAGGGGCACTGAAGCTTTCTTT. The variable domain in full, completed from reference TRBV19 and TRBJ1-1, reads DGGITQSPKYLFRKEGQNVTLSCEQNLNHDAMYWYRQDPGQGLRLIYYSQIVNDFQKGDIAEGYSVSREKKESFPLTVTSAQKNPTAFYLCASSIEGRRGTEAFFGQGTRLTVV.

The gene calls are TRBV9 and TRBJ2-7, with 9 bases matching TRBD1. V gave up 2 bases and J gave up 2 bases; unmatched junction bases: 5. The germline gives CDR1 SGDLS, CDR2 YYNGEE. This CDR3 is built from 15 residues. CDR3 amino acids: CASSVGGDRAYEQYF. The DNA of the CDR3 is TGTGCCAGCAGCGTGGGGGGGGACAGGGCCTACGAGCAGTACTTC.

The rearrangement joins TRBV7-9 to TRBJ1-4, with TRBD1 identical over 11 bases. The CDR3 contains 17 residues. CDR1 is SEHNR, CDR2 FQNEAQ, per germline (reference sequence). V trimming: 4 bases; J trimming: 0 bases; junction bases outside the gene matches: 4. The CDR3 protein is CASSSGQGVATNEKLFF. CDR3 nucleotides: TGTGCCAGCAGCTCGGGACAGGGGGTTGCAACTAATGAAAAACTGTTTTTT.

This clone occurred a few times. The chain carries TRBV19 and TRBJ1-2; D is undetermined. Germline lookup yields CDR1 LNHDA and CDR2 SQIVND (reference sequence). The V end lost 6 bases, the J end lost 3 bases, and 17 bases lay between the germline ends. The length of the CDR3 is 15 residues. The CDR3 nucleotides read TGTGCCAGTAGCGCGGGAGGGTTGAACCACTATGGCTACACCTTC. Its translation: CASSAGGLNHYGYTF.

This clone was seen once. The genes are TRBV7-2 and TRBJ2-3; TRBD2 matches at 12 bases. The CDR3 contains 16 residues. Unmatched junction bases numbered 8, after V lost 2 bases and J lost 8 bases. CDR1 SGHTA and CDR2 FQGNSA come from the germline V gene. DNA for the CDR3: TGTGCCAGCAGCTTATCACTAGCGGGGGGTGGAGGTACGCAGTATTTT. Translated, it gives CASSLSLAGGGGTQYF.

The chain couples TRBV15 to TRBJ1-5; D is possibly TRBD1 (5 bases). The CDR3 length is 15 residues. CDR1 and CDR2 (germline): LNHNV, YYDKDF (reference sequence). V was trimmed by 8 bases and J by 0 bases, leaving 14 bases between them. The chain's CDR3 is CATAPGDFSNQPQHF. CDR3 sequence (DNA): TGTGCCACCGCCCCGGGGGACTTTAGCAATCAGCCCCAGCATTTT.

This chain uses TRBV5-4 with TRBJ2-2; 10 bases are a match to TRBD1. The germline V gene has CDR1 SGHNT and CDR2 YYREEE (reference sequence). V shed 4 bases and J 5 bases; nucleotides not matched to a gene: 5. CDR3 length: 15 amino acids. This CDR3 is CASSRQGAKTGELFF. Here the CDR3 DNA reads TGTGCCAGCAGCCGACAGGGGGCCAAGACCGGGGAGCTGTTTTTT.

This rearrangement joins TRBV30 to TRBJ1-2; 8 nucleotides align to TRBD1. The germline gives CDR1 GTSNPN, CDR2 SVGIG (reference sequence). The CDR3 extends over 12 amino acids. The J segment lost 7 bases and the V segment lost 4 bases, leaving 5 bases of the junction unmatched. DNA for the CDR3: TGTGCCTGGACCTACACAGGGGGTGGCTACACCTTC. Protein product: CAWTYTGGGYTF.

V gene TRBV5-1 combines with J gene TRBJ2-1; D possibly corresponds to TRBD1 (5 bases). V gave up 5 bases and J gave up 5 bases, with 5 bases separating them. Germline V gene data show CDR1 as SGHRS and CDR2 as YFSETQ. This CDR3 is built from 11 residues. CDR3 residues: CASRGDNEQFF. The CDR3 coding sequence is TGCGCCAGCAGAGGGGACAATGAGCAGTTCTTC.

The chain joins TRBV29-1 to TRBJ1-3; 7 bases line up with TRBD1. The trim removed 3 bases at V and 4 bases at J, leaving 3 bases unmatched. The CDR3 sequence is 13 residues long. In germline, CDR1 is SQVTM, CDR2 ANQGSEA. The CDR3 region is CSVERQGGNTIYF. CDR3 nucleotide sequence: TGCAGCGTTGAGAGACAGGGCGGAAACACCATATATTTT.

J is TRBJ2-5 and V is TRBV27; D perhaps matches TRBD1 (6 bases). V gave up 2 bases and J gave up 4 bases, with 11 bases separating them. Looked up from germline, CDR1 is MNHEY and CDR2 is SMNVEV (reference sequence). The CDR3 is 14 residues long. The CDR3 DNA sequence: TGTGCCAGCAGTTTAAGTACAGGGAGAGAGACCCAGTACTTC. Its translation is CASSLSTGRETQYF.

CDR3 protein: CASSQDKGTSYSVQYF. In DNA, the CDR3 is TGTGCCAGCAGCCAAGATAAGGGGACTAGTTATTCCGTGCAGTACTTC. V and J are TRBV4-2 and TRBJ2-7, with 8 nucleotides matching TRBD2. The CDR3 has 16 amino acids. Germline CDR1 is LGHNA and CDR2 is YNFKEQ. Trimming cost V 0 bases and J 9 bases; bases outside gene matches: 13.

In regard to this clone: At the DNA level, this CDR3 is encoded by other sequences in the same sample as well. The chain couples TRBV9 to TRBJ2-7; the match to TRBD2 covers 8 bases. Germline V gives CDR1 SGDLS, CDR2 YYNGEE. CDR3 length: 13 amino acids. Germline trimming cut 3 bases from V and 7 bases from J; bases unmatched to any gene: 6. Here the CDR3 reads CASSAGGEVEQYF. The CDR3 region has the DNA TGTGCCAGCAGCGCGGGGGGGGAGGTTGAGCAGTACTTC.

This clone was observed a single time. This rearrangement joins TRBV7-2 to TRBJ1-1; D remains unclear. Germline V gene data show CDR1 as SGHTA and CDR2 as FQGNSA. The CDR3 spans 14 residues. V lost 3 bases to trimming and J lost 7 bases, with 15 bases between them. CDR3 sequence reads: CASSFRPGMGEAFF. In DNA, the CDR3 is TGTGCCAGCAGCTTTCGCCCGGGGATGGGTGAAGCTTTCTTT.

The chain links TRBV5-6 to TRBJ2-2; 8 bases map to TRBD1. The CDR3 runs 18 residues. Germline V gene data show CDR1 as SGHDT and CDR2 as YYEEEE. The junction had 15 bases not matched to a gene; V was cut back by 4 bases and J by 4 bases. The CDR3 DNA is TGTGCCAGCAGCCCACTTTCAGGGGGCAGAGGTGGCACCGGGGAGCTGTTTTTT. Translation gives CASSPLSGGRGGTGELFF.

The J gene is TRBJ2-5, the V gene TRBV7-3; D is uncertain. The germline CDR1 and CDR2 sequences are SGHTA and FQGTGA. The length of the CDR3 is 13 residues. V gave up 5 bases and J gave up 4 bases, with 11 bases separating them. The CDR3 loop reads CASSRRSVETQYF. CDR3 sequence (DNA): TGTGCCAGCAGCAGGAGAAGTGTAGAGACCCAGTACTTC.

V gene TRBV6-4 combines with J gene TRBJ2-3; D ambiguous. Germline V gene sequence: CDR1 MRHNA, CDR2 SNTAGT. V lost 2 bases to trimming and J lost 2 bases, with 14 bases between them. The CDR3 has 16 residues. The CDR3 DNA follows: TGTGCCAGCAGTGACCTGGCAGGCGACAACACAGATACGCAGTATTTT. Translating it yields CASSDLAGDNTDTQYF.

The chain has TRBV7-9 and TRBJ1-1; D is undetermined. V gave up 3 bases and J gave up 4 bases, with 15 bases separating them. This CDR3 contains 15 residues. CDR1 is SEHNR and CDR2 is FQNEAQ in the germline V gene (reference sequence). CDR3 coding DNA: TGTGCCAGCAGCTTCTCAGCGGCGGCGGGCACTGAAGCTTTCTTT. The encoded protein is CASSFSAAAGTEAFF.

This chain uses TRBV9 with TRBJ2-3, with D tentatively TRBD1 (6 bases). This CDR3 is 16 amino acids long. Per the germline V gene, CDR1 is SGDLS and CDR2 is YYNGEE. With 0 bases removed from V and 0 bases from J, the gap between germline ends came to 11 bases. This CDR3 is CASSVEAGASTDTQYF. CDR3 DNA: TGTGCCAGCAGCGTAGAAGCAGGGGCTAGCACAGATACGCAGTATTTT.